This TCR beta chain emerged from a study of vaccination and CD4 T cells after COVID-19 (dated by TCRdb to between 2021 and 2024). Study-wide context: Convalescent patients had a positive SARS-CoV-2 result on nasal swab PCR, and of these patients, fewer than ten had mild disease and one had severe disease. The convalescent cohort comprised six males and four females, including two Hispanic individuals, seven Caucasians, two Asians and one multiracial person. Participants got two doses of the Pfizer-BioNTech BNT162b2 vaccine (n=8) or two doses of the Moderna mRNA-1273 vaccine (n=2). Post-COVID blood samples from convalescent patients were collected a median of around 110 days after diagnosis, with a range of 35 to 161 days. The time from the second vaccine dose to post-vaccine blood sampling had a median of roughly 72 days and ranged from about 12 to 241 days. Culture stimuli were overlapping spike peptide pools from SARS-CoV-2 and from the common cold coronaviruses HCoV-NL63, HCoV-OC43 and HCoV-229E. Control cultures used a CEFX viral epitope pool as positive control, an HIV-1 Nef peptide pool as negative control, or no peptide. The spike-specific CD4+ TCR repertoire was compared before and after mRNA vaccination in approximately 9 COVID-19 convalescent patients and a handful of infection-naive healthy vaccine recipients. Results and caveats for the whole study, not just this receptor: The median count of SARS-CoV-2-reactive clonotypes went up from roughly 21 after infection to 30 to 40 after vaccination, although the change was not significant. Of the vaccine-specific clones in convalescent patients, 304 of 307, or nearly all, reacted only to SARS-CoV-2 spike and did not cross-react with common cold coronaviruses. Relatively few convalescent patients were included in the study, and early timepoints after natural infection were not analyzed. Among convalescent patients, a median about 86% of the SARS-CoV-2-reactive clones seen after vaccination appeared only after vaccination, which suggests priming specific to the vaccine.

Library generation was performed with PCR. At the Johns Hopkins FTIC core, DNA from the cultured CD4+ T cells underwent TCR sequencing with the Oncomine TCR Beta short-read assay. Genomic DNA was extracted from the cultured CD4+ T cells with the QIAamp micro DNA kit. Oncomine TCR Beta libraries from cultured CD4+ T cells were pooled with unique dual indexes and sequenced on an Illumina iSeq 100. Processing in the source paper ran as follows. Non-productive sequences were removed, and CDR3s not starting with C, not ending with F or W, or shorter than 7 amino acids were discarded. The MANAFEST web application was used to identify antigen-specific clonotypes by comparing peptide-stimulated wells against reference wells and other culture wells. To be called positive, a clone needed an FDR below 0.05, an odds ratio above 5, and a productive frequency above 0.1% in at least two of three replicate wells. A clonotype counted as cross-reactive if it showed significant expansion both in the SARS-CoV-2 spike wells and in at least one common cold coronavirus spike condition. CDR3 homology was assessed with Levenshtein distances (stringdist) and unrooted phylogenetic trees (ape) in R version 3.6.1. TCRdb reanalyzed the raw reads on its own, using fastp at Q25 for trimming and MiXCR for clone calling, and kept in-frame beta chains. A single entry per CDR3 protein holds the most common genes and DNA from its merged rows. These V and J calls originate from TCRdb's pipeline instead of the authors' own analysis. The sample has 20,000 to 30,000 distinct CDR3 sequences on record, around two fifths of them singletons. The ten largest clones add up to approximately 7.6% of the sample.

In the germline V gene, CDR1 corresponds to SNHLY and CDR2 to FYNNEI. V and J are truncated by 5 bases and 8 bases respectively, leaving an intervening sequence of 18 bases. The CDR3 covers 14 residues, taking in both the cysteine and the phenylalanine. The read is trimmed to its CDR3 DNA, 42 bases read in frame from base 1. The intended sense of this specimen's treatment or condition label: roughly 11-day PBMC culture with coronavirus spike peptide pools or control peptides (ViraFEST assay). The study used the ViraFEST assay, which expanded antigen-specific T cells with peptide pools and then identified expanded clonotypes by TCR sequencing. Positive SARS-CoV-2 PCR tests in the convalescent patients dated from March to December 2020, before Alpha, Beta and Delta variants emerged in the United States. PBMCs were cultured at under 2.5 million per well in IMDM supplemented with 5% human AB serum and about 10 IU/ml IL-2, with about 10 ug/ml peptide pools added. Half of the culture medium was replaced with fresh IL-2-containing medium on days 3 and 7. After 10 days of culture, CD4+ T cells were isolated by negative selection with the EasySep CD4+ T cell isolation kit. Ficoll-Paque Plus gradient centrifugation was used to isolate PBMCs from whole blood, and the isolated PBMCs were then either used fresh or cryopreserved at -140C. Triplicate wells were generally used for each culture condition.

Note on this clonotype: Its recognized antigen is unknown. Base qualities are missing; no much larger clone stands one base away.

This TCR was recovered from a human donor who had recovered from COVID-19. The sequenced sample consisted of CD4+ T cells from blood, cultured in vitro. This chain is built from TRBV2 and TRBJ1-2; the D region possibly corresponds to TRBD1 (6 bases align). The DNA reads as follows: TGTGCCAGCAGTTTGTTCAAGACAGGTAGCGGCTACACCTTC. Its translation reads: CASSLFKTGSGYTF.